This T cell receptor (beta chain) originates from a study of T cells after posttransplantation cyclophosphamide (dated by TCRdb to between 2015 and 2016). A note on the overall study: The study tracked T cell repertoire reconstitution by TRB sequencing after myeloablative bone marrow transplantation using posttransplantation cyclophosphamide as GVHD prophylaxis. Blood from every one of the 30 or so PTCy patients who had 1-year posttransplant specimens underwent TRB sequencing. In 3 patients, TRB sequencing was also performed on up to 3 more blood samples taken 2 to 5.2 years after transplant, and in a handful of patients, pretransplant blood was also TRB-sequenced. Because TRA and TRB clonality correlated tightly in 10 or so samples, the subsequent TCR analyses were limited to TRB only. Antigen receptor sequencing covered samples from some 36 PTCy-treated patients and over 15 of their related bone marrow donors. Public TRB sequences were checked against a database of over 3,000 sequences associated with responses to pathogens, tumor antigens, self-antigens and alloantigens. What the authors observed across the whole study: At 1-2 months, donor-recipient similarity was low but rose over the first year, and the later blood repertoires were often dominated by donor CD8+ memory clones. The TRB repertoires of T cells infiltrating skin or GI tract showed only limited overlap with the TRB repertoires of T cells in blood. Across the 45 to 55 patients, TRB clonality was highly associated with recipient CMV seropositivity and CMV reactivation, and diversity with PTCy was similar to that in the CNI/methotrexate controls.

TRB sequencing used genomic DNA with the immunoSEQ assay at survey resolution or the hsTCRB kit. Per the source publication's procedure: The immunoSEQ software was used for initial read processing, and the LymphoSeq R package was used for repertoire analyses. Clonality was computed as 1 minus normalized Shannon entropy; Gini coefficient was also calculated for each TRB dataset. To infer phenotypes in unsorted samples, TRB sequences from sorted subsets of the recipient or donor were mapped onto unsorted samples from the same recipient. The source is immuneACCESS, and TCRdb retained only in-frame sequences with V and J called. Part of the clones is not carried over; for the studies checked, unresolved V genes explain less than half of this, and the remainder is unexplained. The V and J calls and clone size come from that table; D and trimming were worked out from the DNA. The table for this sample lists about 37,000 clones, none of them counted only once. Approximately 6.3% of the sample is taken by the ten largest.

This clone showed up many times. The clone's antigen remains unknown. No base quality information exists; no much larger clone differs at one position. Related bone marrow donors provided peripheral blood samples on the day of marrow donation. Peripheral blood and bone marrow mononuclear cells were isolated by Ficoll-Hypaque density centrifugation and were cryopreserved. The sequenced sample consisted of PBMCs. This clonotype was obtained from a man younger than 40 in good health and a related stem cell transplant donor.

For the CDR3, the sequence is CASSVRGDYGYTF. The bases are TGTGCCAGCAGTGTCCGGGGGGACTATGGCTACACCTTC. The chain is assembled from TRBV2 and TRBJ1-2; TRBD1 is perhaps the D gene, given 5 matching bases. Its CDR3 holds 13 amino acids, cysteine through phenylalanine. The CDR3 DNA has 39 bases and is translated from base 1. CDR1 and CDR2, per the germline V gene, are SNHLY and FYNNEI. V loses 4 bases, J loses 3 bases, and the germline ends lie 9 bases apart.